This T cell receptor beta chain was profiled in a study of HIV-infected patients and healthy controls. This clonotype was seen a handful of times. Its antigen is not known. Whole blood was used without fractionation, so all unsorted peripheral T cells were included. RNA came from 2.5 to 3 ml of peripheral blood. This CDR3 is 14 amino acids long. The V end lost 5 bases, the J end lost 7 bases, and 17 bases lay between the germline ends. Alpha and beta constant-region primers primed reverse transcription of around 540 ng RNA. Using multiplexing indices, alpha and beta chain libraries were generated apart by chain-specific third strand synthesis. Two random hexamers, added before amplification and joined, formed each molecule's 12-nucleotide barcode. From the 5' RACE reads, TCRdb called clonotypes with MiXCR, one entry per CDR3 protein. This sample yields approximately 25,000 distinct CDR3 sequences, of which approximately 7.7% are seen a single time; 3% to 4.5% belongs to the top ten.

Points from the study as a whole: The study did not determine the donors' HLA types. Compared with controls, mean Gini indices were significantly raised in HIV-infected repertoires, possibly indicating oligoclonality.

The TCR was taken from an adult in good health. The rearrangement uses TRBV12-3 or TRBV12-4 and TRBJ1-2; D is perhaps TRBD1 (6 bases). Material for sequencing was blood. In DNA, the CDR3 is TGTGCCAGCAGTCCACGGACAGCCCCTTCTGGCTACACCTTC. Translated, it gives CASSPRTAPSGYTF.